This TCR beta chain originates from a study of cytomegalovirus exposure and HLA in healthy donors. As for the study in general: The roughly 660 first-cohort repertoires shared a platform with the 130 or so validation repertoires, as reported in a later analysis.

Comments on this clone: Its cognate antigen is unknown.

Data came from immunoSEQ multiplex PCR; TCRdb stores just in-frame clones and leaves some out. The sample carries some 200,000 clones, about nine tenths recorded once. Per the germline V gene, CDR1 is MNHEY and CDR2 is SMNVEV (reference sequence). The CDR3 is made up of 13 amino acids. Trimming took off 11 bases at V and 3 bases at J, with 16 bases between the two ends. Overall study findings and caveats: Cytomegalovirus-associated status was assigned to some 180 TCR beta chains. Reports described diagnosis of cytomegalovirus status by the classifier as highly specific and sensitive.

The gene calls are TRBV27 and TRBJ1-1, with D possibly being TRBD1 (5 bases). Sequencing was performed on PBMCs. The clonotype was recovered from a man aged 25 to 40 in good health and CMV-seropositive. CDR3 in DNA: TGTGCCTCCATGGGGGAGGTGGACACTGAAGCTTTCTTT. Protein sequence: CASMGEVDTEAFF.